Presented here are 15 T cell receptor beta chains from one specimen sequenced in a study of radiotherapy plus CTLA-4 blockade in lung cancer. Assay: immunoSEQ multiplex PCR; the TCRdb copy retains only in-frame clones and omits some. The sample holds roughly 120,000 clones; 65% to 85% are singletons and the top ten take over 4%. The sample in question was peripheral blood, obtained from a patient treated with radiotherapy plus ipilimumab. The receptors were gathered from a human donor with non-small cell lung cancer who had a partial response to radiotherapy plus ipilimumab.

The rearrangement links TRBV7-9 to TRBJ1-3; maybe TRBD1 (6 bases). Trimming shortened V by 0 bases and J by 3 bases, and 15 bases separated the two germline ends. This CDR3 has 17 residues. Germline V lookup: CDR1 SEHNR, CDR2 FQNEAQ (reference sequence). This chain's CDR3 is CASSLAPQRGFGNTIYF. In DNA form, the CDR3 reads TGTGCCAGCAGCTTAGCGCCCCAGAGGGGGTTTGGAAACACCATATATTTT.

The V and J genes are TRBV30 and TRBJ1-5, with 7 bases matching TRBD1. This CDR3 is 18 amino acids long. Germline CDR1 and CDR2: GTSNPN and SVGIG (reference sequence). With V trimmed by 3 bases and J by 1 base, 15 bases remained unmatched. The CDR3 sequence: CAWRATGDGYLSNQPQHF. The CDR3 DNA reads TGTGCCTGGAGGGCTACAGGGGATGGGTATTTGAGCAATCAGCCCCAGCATTTT.

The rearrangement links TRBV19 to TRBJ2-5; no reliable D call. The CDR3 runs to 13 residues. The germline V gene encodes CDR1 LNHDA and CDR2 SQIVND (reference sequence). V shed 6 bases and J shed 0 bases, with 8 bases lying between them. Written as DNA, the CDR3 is TGTGCCAGTAGCGGAGCGTACCAAGAGACCCAGTACTTC. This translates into CASSGAYQETQYF.

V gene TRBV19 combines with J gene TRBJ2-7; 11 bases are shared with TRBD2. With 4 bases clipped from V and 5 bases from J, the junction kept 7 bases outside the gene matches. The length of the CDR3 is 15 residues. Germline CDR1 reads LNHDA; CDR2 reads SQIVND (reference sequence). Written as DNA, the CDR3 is TGTGCCAGTAGTACGTTTAGCGGGAGGGCTAACGAGCAGTACTTC. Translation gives CASSTFSGRANEQYF.

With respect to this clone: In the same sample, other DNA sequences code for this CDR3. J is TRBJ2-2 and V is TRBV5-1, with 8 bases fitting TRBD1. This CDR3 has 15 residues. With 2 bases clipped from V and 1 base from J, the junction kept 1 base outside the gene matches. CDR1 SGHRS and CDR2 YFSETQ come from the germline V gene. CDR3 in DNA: TGCGCCAGCAGCTTCGGGACAGGGAACACCGGGGAGCTGTTTTTT. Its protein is CASSFGTGNTGELFF.

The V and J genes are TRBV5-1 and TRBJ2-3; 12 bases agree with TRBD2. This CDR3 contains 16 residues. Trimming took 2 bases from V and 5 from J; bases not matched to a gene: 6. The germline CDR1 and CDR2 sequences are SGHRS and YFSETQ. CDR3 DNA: TGCGCCAGCAGCTTAAGGACTAGCGGGGTGGTAGATACGCAGTATTTT. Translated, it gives CASSLRTSGVVDTQYF.

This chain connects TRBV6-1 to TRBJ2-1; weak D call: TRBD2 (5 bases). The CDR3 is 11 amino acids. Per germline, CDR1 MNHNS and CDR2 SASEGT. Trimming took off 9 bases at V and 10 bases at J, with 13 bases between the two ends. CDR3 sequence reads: CASTRMGEQFF. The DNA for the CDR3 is TGTGCCAGTACTAGAATGGGGGAGCAGTTCTTC.

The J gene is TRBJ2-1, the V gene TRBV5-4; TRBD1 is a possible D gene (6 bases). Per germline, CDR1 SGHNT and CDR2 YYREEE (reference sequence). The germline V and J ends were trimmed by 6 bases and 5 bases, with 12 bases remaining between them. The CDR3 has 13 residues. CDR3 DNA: TGTGCCAGCAACCTTAGGGGGAACAATGAGCAGTTCTTC. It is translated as CASNLRGNNEQFF.

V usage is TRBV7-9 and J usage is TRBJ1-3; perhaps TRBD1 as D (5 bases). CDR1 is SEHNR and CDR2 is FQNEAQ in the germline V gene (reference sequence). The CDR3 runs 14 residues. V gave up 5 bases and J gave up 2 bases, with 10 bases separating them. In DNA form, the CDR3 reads TGTGCCAGCAGCCCGGAAGGGGCTGGAAACACCATATATTTT. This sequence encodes CASSPEGAGNTIYF.

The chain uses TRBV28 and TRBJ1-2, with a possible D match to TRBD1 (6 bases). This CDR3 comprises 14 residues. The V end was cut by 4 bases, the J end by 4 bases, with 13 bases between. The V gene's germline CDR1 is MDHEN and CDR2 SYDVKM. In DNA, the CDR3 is TGTGCCAGCAGTTCCTCAGGGGCCTTCTATGGCTACACCTTC. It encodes CASSSSGAFYGYTF.

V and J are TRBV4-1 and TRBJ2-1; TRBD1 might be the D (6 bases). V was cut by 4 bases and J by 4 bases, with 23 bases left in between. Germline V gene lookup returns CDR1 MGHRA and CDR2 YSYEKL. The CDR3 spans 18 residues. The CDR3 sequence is CASSPGGRPGHGYNEQFF. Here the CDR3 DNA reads TGCGCCAGCAGCCCTGGCGGCCGACCGGGACATGGATACAATGAGCAGTTCTTC.

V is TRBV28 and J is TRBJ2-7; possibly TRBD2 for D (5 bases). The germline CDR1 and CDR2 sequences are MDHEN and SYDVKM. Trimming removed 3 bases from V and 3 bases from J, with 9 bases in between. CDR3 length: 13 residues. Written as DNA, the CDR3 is TGTGCCAGCAGTTTCAGAGGGAACTACGAGCAGTACGTC. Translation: CASSFRGNYEQYV.

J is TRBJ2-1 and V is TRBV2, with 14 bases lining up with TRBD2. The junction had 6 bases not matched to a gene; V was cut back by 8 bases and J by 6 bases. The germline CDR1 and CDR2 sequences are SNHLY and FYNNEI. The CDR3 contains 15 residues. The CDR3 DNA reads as TGTGCCAGCCAATCCGGGACTAGCGGGAGCAATGAGCAGTTCTTC. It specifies CASQSGTSGSNEQFF.

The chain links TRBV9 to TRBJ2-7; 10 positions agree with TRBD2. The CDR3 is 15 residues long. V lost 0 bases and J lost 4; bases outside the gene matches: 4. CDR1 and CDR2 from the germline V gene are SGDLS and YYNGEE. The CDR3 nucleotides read TGTGCCAGCAGCGTAGCTAGCGGGAGTGGGTACGAGCAGTACTTC. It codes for CASSVASGSGYEQYF.

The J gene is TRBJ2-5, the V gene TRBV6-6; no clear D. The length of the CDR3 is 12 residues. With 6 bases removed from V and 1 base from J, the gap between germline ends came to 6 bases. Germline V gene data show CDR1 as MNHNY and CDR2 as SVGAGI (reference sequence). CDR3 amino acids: CASSASQETQYF. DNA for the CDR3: TGTGCCAGCAGCGCCAGCCAAGAGACCCAGTACTTC.